This TCR beta chain was recorded in a study of T cell changes during pregnancy in multiple sclerosis (dated by TCRdb to the late 2010s). The study in broad terms: In women with multiple sclerosis, the researchers looked at how the T cell repertoire shifted as pregnancy progressed.

Library prep was done by the immunoSEQ multiplex PCR assay. TCRdb took over this immuneACCESS table, retaining in-frame rearrangements with V and J assigned. Such tables are incomplete; in checked studies, under half of the missing clones stem from an unresolved V gene, and the remainder is unexplained. This sample comprises approximately 61,000 clones, 90% of them detected only once. The ten largest account for 3.3% of the sample. V loses 2 bases of germline sequence and J loses 2 bases, and the interval between the two ends is 11 bases. The CDR3 covers 15 residues, taking in both the cysteine and the phenylalanine. The only DNA kept is the CDR3, 45 bases in frame from the first base. In the germline V gene, CDR1 corresponds to SGHTS and CDR2 to YDEGEE. A remark on this clone: What this receptor recognizes is not known. Base quality data are lacking; no much larger clone is found one base away.

This receptor was taken from a female donor in good health, enrolled as a control in a pregnancy study. The V and J genes are TRBV5-8 and TRBJ2-4; D gene: possibly TRBD1, on 5 matching bases. The specimen was peripheral blood, collected in the first trimester of pregnancy. For the CDR3, the sequence is CASSFSGLSKNIQYF. The bases read TGTGCCAGCAGCTTTTCAGGGTTGTCCAAAAACATTCAGTACTTC. The full variable domain, completed from the reference TRBV5-8 and TRBJ2-4 proteins outside the CDR3, reads EAGVTQSPTHLIKTRGQQATLRCSPISGHTSVYWYQQALGLGLQFLLWYDEGEERNRGNFPPRFSGRQFPNYSSELNVNALELEDSALYLCASSFSGLSKNIQYFGAGTRLSVL.